The T cell receptor (beta chain) under discussion was sequenced for a study of technical replicates of blood from a handful of donors (dated by TCRdb to about 2017). Concerning this clone itself: The antigen this receptor binds is unknown. Base-call qualities are not available, and no considerably larger clone is one nucleotide away.

Library method: the immunoSEQ multiplex PCR assay. In TCRdb, the immuneACCESS table is reduced to in-frame sequences with V and J assigned. These tables do not hold every clone; where another copy was compared, an unresolved V gene accounts for under half, and the others remain unexplained. In this sample the table shows over 70,000 clones, approximately 97% of which occur a single time. Around 0.2% of the sample is held by the ten biggest clonotypes. Trimmed from V: 7 bases; trimmed from J: 0 bases; junction bases lacking a gene match: 5. The germline V gene supplies CDR1 SGHVS and CDR2 FQNEAQ. The CDR3, cysteine through phenylalanine, is 16 amino acids long. Kept here is only the CDR3 DNA, which spans 48 bases and is read in frame from base 1.

Recombination joined TRBV7-8 with TRBJ2-3; TRBD2 aligns with 12 central bases. The receptor comes from a human donor in good health. The sample consisted of T cells isolated from PBMCs. The nucleotide sequence reads as follows: TGTGCCAGCATCGTAGGACTAGCGGGGAGCACAGATACGCAGTATTTT. It is translated as CASIVGLAGSTDTQYF.